Listed below are T cell receptor beta chains from one sample, sequenced in a study of blood T cell repertoires in COVID-19. Profiling relied on immunoSEQ multiplex PCR, and the TCRdb table lists in-frame clones only, not all of them. The sample includes about 180,000 clones, around four fifths of them seen just once. What was sequenced was peripheral blood. The receptors here all came from a man aged 65-85 years with active or convalescent COVID-19. Both conserved end residues are part of each CDR3. D genes are given only for firm matches. Not all rows give a size; the values are once, few, many and, for expanded clones, a class.

CDR3 DNA: TGTGCCTGGAGTGTTGGTGACAGAAGCTCCTACAATGAGCAGTTCTTC
CDR3 protein: CAWSVGDRSSYNEQFF
CDR3 length: 16
clone size: .
V gene: TRBV30
D gene: .
J gene: TRBJ2-1

CDR3 DNA: TGTGCCAGCAGCTTAACCAAGCCCGGGACAGGGTTCTACGAGCAGTACTTC
CDR3 protein: CASSLTKPGTGFYEQYF
CDR3 length: 17
clone size: .
V gene: TRBV11-2
D gene: TRBD1
J gene: TRBJ2-7

CDR3 DNA: TGTGCCTGGAGCGCCGGGTTTAACTATGGCTACACCTTC
CDR3 protein: CAWSAGFNYGYTF
CDR3 length: 13
clone size: .
V gene: TRBV30
D gene: .
J gene: TRBJ1-2

CDR3 DNA: TGTGCCAGCAGTTACTCAAGGAGGGGCGGAGAGCAGTACTTC
CDR3 protein: CASSYSRRGGEQYF
CDR3 length: 14
clone size: few
V gene: TRBV6-5
D gene: .
J gene: TRBJ2-7

CDR3 DNA: TGTGCCAGCAGTGAATCGACAGGCGCGAGGACTGAAGCTTTCTTT
CDR3 protein: CASSESTGARTEAFF
CDR3 length: 15
clone size: .
V gene: TRBV25-1
D gene: .
J gene: TRBJ1-1

CDR3 DNA: TGTGCCAGCAGCGGACAGGGATCCTATAATTCACCCCTCCACTTT
CDR3 protein: CASSGQGSYNSPLHF
CDR3 length: 15
clone size: .
V gene: TRBV9
D gene: TRBD1
J gene: TRBJ1-6

CDR3 DNA: TGTGCCAGCAGCTTGCGGGACTATTACAATGAGCAGTTCTTC
CDR3 protein: CASSLRDYYNEQFF
CDR3 length: 14
clone size: .
V gene: TRBV9
D gene: TRBD2
J gene: TRBJ2-1

CDR3 DNA: TGCGCCAGCAGTCCGAACGCGGGGGGAGTTAGGAACGAGCAGTACTTC
CDR3 protein: CASSPNAGGVRNEQYF
CDR3 length: 16
clone size: .
V gene: TRBV23-1
D gene: TRBD2
J gene: TRBJ2-7

CDR3 DNA: TGTGCCAGCAGCAACGGGAGGGACACTGAAGCTTTCTTT
CDR3 protein: CASSNGRDTEAFF
CDR3 length: 13
clone size: .
V gene: TRBV7-9
D gene: .
J gene: TRBJ1-1

CDR3 DNA: TGCGCCAGCAGCCCGAGGGGGACAGGAACTTCTGGAAACACCATATATTTT
CDR3 protein: CASSPRGTGTSGNTIYF
CDR3 length: 17
clone size: few
V gene: TRBV4-1
D gene: TRBD1
J gene: TRBJ1-3

CDR3 DNA: TGCGCCAGCAGCACGGGACAGGGGTCTCCCTACGAGCAGTACTTC
CDR3 protein: CASSTGQGSPYEQYF
CDR3 length: 15
clone size: .
V gene: TRBV5-1
D gene: TRBD1
J gene: TRBJ2-7

CDR3 DNA: TGTGCCAGCAGCTCGGACAGTAGCTCTGGAAACACCATATATTTT
CDR3 protein: CASSSDSSSGNTIYF
CDR3 length: 15
clone size: .
V gene: TRBV7-9
D gene: .
J gene: TRBJ1-3

CDR3 DNA: TGTGCCAGCATCCCTGGAGGGACCCGGGATTCACCCCTCCACTTT
CDR3 protein: CASIPGGTRDSPLHF
CDR3 length: 15
clone size: .
V gene: TRBV6-2/TRBV6-3
D gene: .
J gene: TRBJ1-6

CDR3 DNA: TGTGCCTGGAGTGTTGGTAGCGGGGTGGTCTACGAGCAGTACTTC
CDR3 protein: CAWSVGSGVVYEQYF
CDR3 length: 15
clone size: .
V gene: TRBV30
D gene: TRBD2
J gene: TRBJ2-7

CDR3 DNA: TGTGCCAGCAGCGCGGGAGACTTCTACGAGCAGTACTTC
CDR3 protein: CASSAGDFYEQYF
CDR3 length: 13
clone size: .
V gene: TRBV7-3
D gene: TRBD2
J gene: TRBJ2-7

CDR3 DNA: TGTGCCAGCAGCCTACGGACCGGGGGGCACGGCGAGCAGTACTTC
CDR3 protein: CASSLRTGGHGEQYF
CDR3 length: 15
clone size: .
V gene: TRBV3-1/TRBV3-2
D gene: .
J gene: TRBJ2-7

CDR3 DNA: TGTGCCAGCAGCCGCGACGTAGCGGGTGGAGGGCGCACAGATACGCAGTATTTT
CDR3 protein: CASSRDVAGGGRTDTQYF
CDR3 length: 18
clone size: .
V gene: TRBV3-1/TRBV3-2
D gene: TRBD2
J gene: TRBJ2-3

CDR3 DNA: TGTGCCAGCAGTGAAACGGACAGGAATAATTCACCCCTCCACTTT
CDR3 protein: CASSETDRNNSPLHF
CDR3 length: 15
clone size: .
V gene: TRBV6-1
D gene: TRBD1
J gene: TRBJ1-6

CDR3 DNA: TGTGCTCATCGGGGTAGCACAGATACGCAGTATTTT
CDR3 protein: CAHRGSTDTQYF
CDR3 length: 12
clone size: .
V gene: TRBV6-6
D gene: .
J gene: TRBJ2-3

CDR3 DNA: TGTGCCAGCCGAGCGGGGGTACAAGAGACCCAGTACTTC
CDR3 protein: CASRAGVQETQYF
CDR3 length: 13
clone size: .
V gene: TRBV11-2
D gene: TRBD2
J gene: TRBJ2-5

CDR3 DNA: TGTGCCAGCTCACCAACGATGATATACAGGGGTGGAACTGAAGCTTTCTTT
CDR3 protein: CASSPTMIYRGGTEAFF
CDR3 length: 17
clone size: .
V gene: TRBV18
D gene: TRBD1
J gene: TRBJ1-1

CDR3 DNA: TGTGCCAGCAGTGGATACGGCAGGGGGACCAACACTGAAGCTTTCTTT
CDR3 protein: CASSGYGRGTNTEAFF
CDR3 length: 16
clone size: few
V gene: TRBV6-1
D gene: TRBD1
J gene: TRBJ1-1

CDR3 DNA: TGTGCCAGTAGTTTAAACAGGGCTTTGGGCACTGAAGCTTTCTTT
CDR3 protein: CASSLNRALGTEAFF
CDR3 length: 15
clone size: .
V gene: TRBV19
D gene: .
J gene: TRBJ1-1

CDR3 DNA: TGCGCCAGCGCCCGGGGGGGTAGTTCCGACGAGCAGTACTTC
CDR3 protein: CASARGGSSDEQYF
CDR3 length: 14
clone size: .
V gene: TRBV5-1
D gene: TRBD2
J gene: TRBJ2-7

CDR3 DNA: TGCGCCAGCAGCCAAGAATGGGGGGGCCGGGAGACCCAGTACTTC
CDR3 protein: CASSQEWGGRETQYF
CDR3 length: 15
clone size: .
V gene: TRBV4-1
D gene: .
J gene: TRBJ2-5

CDR3 DNA: TGTGCCAGCAGTGCCGGGACAGGTGAATACGAGCAGTACTTC
CDR3 protein: CASSAGTGEYEQYF
CDR3 length: 14
clone size: .
V gene: TRBV25-1
D gene: TRBD1
J gene: TRBJ2-7

CDR3 DNA: TGTGCCAGCAGCCGGGGACTAGCTGACGAGCAGTACTTC
CDR3 protein: CASSRGLADEQYF
CDR3 length: 13
clone size: .
V gene: TRBV7-9
D gene: TRBD2
J gene: TRBJ2-7

CDR3 DNA: TGCAGCGTTGAAGTGGGTGCTAGCGGGGAGACCCAGTACTTC
CDR3 protein: CSVEVGASGETQYF
CDR3 length: 14
clone size: many
V gene: TRBV29-1
D gene: TRBD2
J gene: TRBJ2-5

CDR3 DNA: TGTGCCAGCAGCCCAGGTGGTAACAATCAGCCCCAGCATTTT
CDR3 protein: CASSPGGNNQPQHF
CDR3 length: 14
clone size: .
V gene: TRBV7-9
D gene: .
J gene: TRBJ1-5

CDR3 DNA: TGCAGCGTTGTGAGCTCTGGGGCCAACGTCCTGACTTTC
CDR3 protein: CSVVSSGANVLTF
CDR3 length: 13
clone size: .
V gene: TRBV29-1
D gene: .
J gene: TRBJ2-6

CDR3 DNA: TGTGCCAGTAGGCCGACAGGGTTCATCATGAACACTGAAGCTTTCTTT
CDR3 protein: CASRPTGFIMNTEAFF
CDR3 length: 16
clone size: .
V gene: TRBV19
D gene: TRBD1
J gene: TRBJ1-1

CDR3 DNA: TGTGCCAGCAGCTCAGGGACAACTAATGAAAAACTGTTTTTT
CDR3 protein: CASSSGTTNEKLFF
CDR3 length: 14
clone size: .
V gene: TRBV9
D gene: .
J gene: TRBJ1-4

CDR3 DNA: TGTGCCAGCAGGGACAGGGGGCGCCTGGGTCAGCCCCAGCATTTT
CDR3 protein: CASRDRGRLGQPQHF
CDR3 length: 15
clone size: .
V gene: TRBV6-5
D gene: TRBD1
J gene: TRBJ1-5

CDR3 DNA: TGTGCTAGTGGTTTGGCCCGACAGGGTATTTTGGAAGCTTTCTTT
CDR3 protein: CASGLARQGILEAFF
CDR3 length: 15
clone size: .
V gene: TRBV12-5
D gene: TRBD1
J gene: TRBJ1-1

CDR3 DNA: TGTGCCAGCAGTTACTCGACTGGCGGGGGAATTGACGAGCAGTACTTC
CDR3 protein: CASSYSTGGGIDEQYF
CDR3 length: 16
clone size: .
V gene: TRBV6-5
D gene: TRBD2
J gene: TRBJ2-7

CDR3 DNA: TGTGCCAGCAGCCAAGATCCAGGGGGCGTTAGCAATGGCTACACCTTC
CDR3 protein: CASSQDPGGVSNGYTF
CDR3 length: 16
clone size: .
V gene: TRBV3-1/TRBV3-2
D gene: TRBD1
J gene: TRBJ1-2

CDR3 DNA: TGTGCCAGCAGTTACTCGACAGGGATGGGGACTGAAGCTTTCTTT
CDR3 protein: CASSYSTGMGTEAFF
CDR3 length: 15
clone size: once
V gene: TRBV6-5
D gene: TRBD1
J gene: TRBJ1-1